Below are 21 T cell receptor beta chains sequenced from a single sample in a study of lymphopenia after photon versus proton radiotherapy. Some clones are missing from TCRdb's copy, which holds only in-frame ones; the method was immunoSEQ multiplex PCR. The sample records tens of thousands of clones, around 85% being singletons. This sample comprised peripheral blood, obtained from a patient treated with photon-based radiotherapy. The receptors shown here come from a man aged 45-65 years with gastric cancer.

V and J are TRBV7-2 and TRBJ2-5; TRBD1 matches at 11 bases. The J call may be in error: the DNA end matches TRBJ2-7 better. This CDR3 comprises 18 residues. The germline V gene has CDR1 SGHTA and CDR2 FQGNSA. CDR3 residues: CASSSLDRGRTSSYEQYF. CDR3 coding DNA: TGTGCCAGCAGTTCCTTGGACAGGGGGCGTACCTCCTCCTACGAGCAGTACTTC.

This clone has a handful of counts. The gene calls are TRBV7-8 and TRBJ2-1; 7 bases are shared with TRBD1. V dropped 5 bases and J dropped 4; count of bases not matched to a gene: 2. Germline V gene lookup returns CDR1 SGHVS and CDR2 FQNEAQ. The CDR3 is made up of 13 amino acids. The DNA of the CDR3 is TGTGCCAGCAGCCCACAGGGGTACAATGAGCAGTTCTTC. Residues: CASSPQGYNEQFF.

V gene TRBV5-8 combines with J gene TRBJ1-1; D uncertain. Germline CDR1 is SGHTS and CDR2 is YDEGEE. Trimming cost V 2 bases and J 0 bases, with 2 bases left between them. This CDR3 comprises 12 residues. CDR3 DNA sequence: TGTGCCAGCAGCTTAATGAACACTGAAGCTTTCTTT. Protein product: CASSLMNTEAFF.

This clone occurred once. This rearrangement joins TRBV7-2 to TRBJ1-2; 9 bases fit TRBD1. The junction had 11 bases not matched to a gene; V was cut back by 5 bases and J by 7 bases. CDR1 and CDR2 from the germline V gene are SGHTA and FQGNSA. The CDR3 covers 15 residues. CDR3 in DNA: TGTGCCAGCAGCGGGGGGCGGACAGGGGCCTTTGGCTACACCTTC. Encoded protein: CASSGGRTGAFGYTF.

The chain uses TRBV5-5 and TRBJ1-1; TRBD1 matches 9 bases. J gave up 0 bases and V 5 bases, and 5 bases lay outside the gene matches. Germline lookup yields CDR1 SGHKS and CDR2 YYEKEE (reference sequence). The CDR3 totals 15 residues. CDR3 region: CASRTGTGMNTEAFF. The CDR3 nucleotides are TGTGCCAGCAGGACAGGGACAGGGATGAACACTGAAGCTTTCTTT.

This clone was picked up one time. This rearrangement joins TRBV28 to TRBJ2-3, with 11 nucleotides matching TRBD2. CDR1 MDHEN and CDR2 SYDVKM come from the germline V gene. This CDR3 is built from 19 residues. Trimming took 2 bases from V and 3 from J; bases not matched to a gene: 13. The CDR3 loop reads CASSLKASGGLGRTDTQYF. DNA of the CDR3: TGTGCCAGCAGTTTAAAAGCTAGCGGGGGGTTAGGTAGGACAGATACGCAGTATTTT.

This rearrangement joins TRBV28 to TRBJ2-1; perhaps TRBD2 as D (6 bases). The V gene's germline CDR1 is MDHEN and CDR2 SYDVKM. V lost 2 bases and J lost 4, with 18 bases in between. The CDR3 is 17 residues long. Here the CDR3 reads CASSLPPGLAQYNEQFF. The CDR3 DNA reads TGTGCCAGCAGTTTACCCCCTGGGCTAGCGCAATACAATGAGCAGTTCTTC.

The chain recombines TRBV6-5 with TRBJ2-2, with D possibly TRBD1 on 6 matching bases. The germline V gene encodes CDR1 MNHEY and CDR2 SVGAGI. This CDR3 is 13 amino acids long. V dropped 6 bases and J dropped 1 base, with 6 bases sitting between them. CDR3 sequence (DNA): TGTGCCAGCAGCAGGGGGAACACCGGGGAGCTGTTTTTT. It encodes CASSRGNTGELFF.

This sequence joins TRBV6-5 and TRBJ2-1; 10 bases are shared with TRBD1. Losses at the gene ends were 4 bases for V and 3 bases for J; bases not matched to a gene: 0. The CDR3 runs 14 residues. Germline V gene data show CDR1 as MNHEY and CDR2 as SVGAGI. CDR3 in DNA: TGTGCCAGCAGTTGGACAGGGGGCTACAATGAGCAGTTCTTC. It is translated as CASSWTGGYNEQFF.

The chain employs TRBV15 and TRBJ2-4; 10 bases agree with TRBD2. In germline, CDR1 is LNHNV, CDR2 YYDKDF (reference sequence). V trimming: 1 base; J trimming: 6 bases; junction bases outside the gene matches: 9. CDR3 length: 17 residues. CDR3 region: CATSRGSLAGDRNIQYF. CDR3 sequence (DNA): TGTGCCACCAGCAGAGGAAGCCTAGCGGGAGATCGAAACATTCAGTACTTC.

CDR3 nucleotides: TGTGCCAGCAGTGGGTTTTCCATCCGGACAGGACCCTACGAGCAGTACTTC. Translation gives CASSGFSIRTGPYEQYF. The chain is built from TRBV25-1 and TRBJ2-5; 7 bases agree with TRBD1. The better agreement between TRBJ2-7 and the DNA end casts doubt on the J call. CDR3 length equals 17 residues. From germline, CDR1 is MGHDK and CDR2 SYGVNS.

The chain has TRBV9 and TRBJ1-2; no reliable D call. The V gene lost 0 bases and the J gene lost 2 bases, with 5 bases spanning the gap. The germline gives CDR1 SGDLS, CDR2 YYNGEE. The CDR3 has 13 residues. The CDR3 nucleotides are TGTGCCAGCAGCGTAGGTGGAAACTATGGCTACACCTTC. Translation: CASSVGGNYGYTF.

The chain links TRBV30 to TRBJ1-6; 9 bases map to TRBD1. The CDR3 covers 13 residues. Losses at the gene ends were 2 bases for V and 8 bases for J; bases not matched to a gene: 1. The germline V gene has CDR1 GTSNPN and CDR2 SVGIG (reference sequence). CDR3 region: CAWSRQGDSPLHF. The CDR3 coding sequence is TGTGCCTGGAGTCGACAGGGGGATTCACCCCTCCACTTT.

The chain couples TRBV6-6 to TRBJ1-2; 9 nucleotides agree with TRBD1. Trimming cost V 5 bases and J 8 bases; bases outside gene matches: 9. The CDR3 loop spans 14 amino acids. Germline V gene lookup returns CDR1 MNHNY and CDR2 SVGAGI (reference sequence). The CDR3: CASSQEGQGGGYTF. The DNA for the CDR3 is TGTGCCAGCAGTCAAGAGGGACAGGGCGGCGGCTACACCTTC.

This clone appeared once. V and J are TRBV10-3 and TRBJ2-7, with unresolved D. In germline, CDR1 is ENHRY, CDR2 SYGVKD. The CDR3 sequence is 11 residues long. The V gene lost 8 bases and the J gene lost 2 bases, with 7 bases spanning the gap. DNA for the CDR3: TGTGCCATCGGGCAGGCCTACGAGCAGTACTTC. Translated: CAIGQAYEQYF.

This clone has more than one count but fewer than ten. The rearrangement joins TRBV4-1 to TRBJ1-3; 8 positions match TRBD1. Germline V gene lookup returns CDR1 MGHRA and CDR2 YSYEKL. V was pared by 2 bases and J by 0 bases, with 6 bases of the junction left unmatched. The CDR3 covers 17 residues. CDR3 nucleotides: TGCGCCAGCAGCCAACCCAGACAGGGGATCTCTGGAAACACCATATATTTT. Its protein product is CASSQPRQGISGNTIYF.

V gene TRBV19 combines with J gene TRBJ1-5; D perhaps matches TRBD1 (6 bases). CDR3 length: 15 residues. Germline CDR1 reads LNHDA; CDR2 reads SQIVND (reference sequence). Trimming stripped 2 bases from V and 2 bases from J, with 10 bases between. DNA for the CDR3: TGTGCCAGTAGTATACACTCAGGGGGCAATCAGCCCCAGCATTTT. As protein: CASSIHSGGNQPQHF.

The chain employs TRBV9 and TRBJ2-7; weak D call: TRBD1 (6 bases). This CDR3 is 14 amino acids long. Trimming pared 0 bases from V and 3 bases from J, leaving 10 bases between. In germline, CDR1 is SGDLS, CDR2 YYNGEE. CDR3 DNA: TGTGCCAGCAGCGTAGATGGACAGTTCTACGAGCAGTACTTC. Its protein is CASSVDGQFYEQYF.

The chain is built from TRBV10-2 and TRBJ2-4, with TRBD1 identical over 7 bases. The germline V gene has CDR1 WSHSY and CDR2 SAAADI. CDR3 length equals 13 residues. The V and J ends lost 9 bases and 7 bases, in that order; junction bases with no gene match: 9. The CDR3 DNA reads as TGCGCCAGTGCGACAGGGTTGGGGAACATTCAGTACTTC. Its protein product is CASATGLGNIQYF.

The chain couples TRBV2 to TRBJ2-1; 7 bases are shared with TRBD2. From germline, CDR1 is SNHLY and CDR2 FYNNEI. Trimming at V came to 8 bases and at J to 1 base, leaving 8 bases not matched to a gene. The CDR3 is made up of 15 amino acids. CDR3: CASQRAGLSYNEQFF. CDR3 nucleotide sequence: TGTGCCAGCCAAAGAGCGGGATTGTCCTACAATGAGCAGTTCTTC.

This chain joins TRBV25-1 and TRBJ1-1; no definite D call. This CDR3 is 14 amino acids long. The germline V gene encodes CDR1 MGHDK and CDR2 SYGVNS. V lost 4 bases and J lost 6, with 15 bases in between. CDR3 nucleotide sequence: TGTGCCAGCAGTGCCCCCGCCGGTGTCGCTGAAGCTTTCTTT. It encodes CASSAPAGVAEAFF.